These 6 T cell receptor beta chains were sequenced from one sample in a study of T-cell memory formation after mild COVID-19. TCRdb re-called the 5' RACE reads with MiXCR, one entry per CDR3 protein. The data contain about 350,000 distinct CDR3 sequences, around 15% of them singletons. Sequenced: PBMCs or a T cell subset sorted from them (not recorded which). Every receptor here comes from a man between 18 and 29 years old who had mild COVID-19 (a few samples of this study predate the infection). Cell type and time point are not known.

This clonotype was found a few times. The chain recombines TRBV7-9 with TRBJ2-3, with D hard to call. Trimming removed 5 bases from V and 0 bases from J, with 27 bases in between. Germline CDR1 and CDR2: SEHNR and FQNEAQ (reference sequence). This CDR3 has 20 amino acids. The CDR3 protein is CASSAPRATSFPSSTDTQYF. For the CDR3, the DNA is TGTGCCAGCAGCGCTCCGAGAGCCACCTCATTTCCTTCTAGCACAGATACGCAGTATTTT.

This clonotype was found a few times. The V call is TRBV24-1, the J call TRBJ2-1, with no clear D. Germline values: CDR1 KGHDR, CDR2 SFDVKD. V was clipped by 2 bases and J by 4 bases, with 17 bases between them. The CDR3 spans 17 residues. CDR3 nucleotide sequence: TGTGCCACCAGTGATTCCGACGGCAGTAACCAATACAATGAGCAGTTCTTC. This gives the protein CATSDSDGSNQYNEQFF.

The chain is built from TRBV2 and TRBJ2-7; D gene ambiguous. V dropped 3 bases and J dropped 2 bases, with 11 bases sitting between them. The CDR3 runs to 14 residues. The germline gives CDR1 SNHLY, CDR2 FYNNEI. CDR3 residues: CASSEPYSTYEQYF. The CDR3 DNA reads as TGTGCCAGCAGTGAGCCCTACTCCACCTACGAGCAGTACTTC.

The chain joins TRBV30 to TRBJ2-7, with a tentative D call TRBD2 (6 bases). Germline V gene sequence: CDR1 GTSNPN, CDR2 SVGIG (reference sequence). This CDR3 has 13 residues. Trimming stripped 2 bases from V and 7 bases from J, with 15 bases between. CDR3 DNA: TGTGCCTGGAGTTGGGCTAGCGCTAAAGAGCAGTACGTC. This encodes CAWSWASAKEQYV.

CDR3 loop: CASGGTANYGYTF. DNA of the CDR3: TGTGCCAGCGGAGGGACAGCTAACTATGGCTACACCTTC. J is TRBJ1-2 and V is TRBV6-5; 7 bases fit TRBD1. Germline V CDR1 and CDR2: MNHEY, SVGAGI. CDR3 length: 13 amino acids. V was pared by 8 bases and J by 0 bases, with 3 bases of the junction left unmatched.

The chain couples TRBV12-3 or TRBV12-4 to TRBJ2-1, with TRBD1 as a possible D gene (5 bases). There are 14 residues in the CDR3. The V and J ends lost 6 bases and 5 bases respectively, with 14 bases between them. The CDR3 coding sequence is TGTGCCAGCAGGTTTCCAGGGCCGGACAATGAGCAGTTCTTC. It specifies CASRFPGPDNEQFF.